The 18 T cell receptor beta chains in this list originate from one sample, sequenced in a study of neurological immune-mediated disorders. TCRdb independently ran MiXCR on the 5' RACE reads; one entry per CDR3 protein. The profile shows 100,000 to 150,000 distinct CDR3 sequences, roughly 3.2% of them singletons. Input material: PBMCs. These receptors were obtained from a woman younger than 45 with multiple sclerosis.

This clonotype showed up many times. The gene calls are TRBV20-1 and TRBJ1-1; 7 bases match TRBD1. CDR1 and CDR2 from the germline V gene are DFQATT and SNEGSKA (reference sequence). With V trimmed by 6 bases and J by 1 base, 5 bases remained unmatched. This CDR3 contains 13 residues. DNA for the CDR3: TGCAGTGCCAACCGACAGGGGAACACTGAAGCTTTCTTT. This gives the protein CSANRQGNTEAFF.

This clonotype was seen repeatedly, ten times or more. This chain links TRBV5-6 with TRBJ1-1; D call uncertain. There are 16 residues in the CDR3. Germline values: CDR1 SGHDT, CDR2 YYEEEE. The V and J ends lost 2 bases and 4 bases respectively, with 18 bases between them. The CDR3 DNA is TGTGCCAGCAGCTTAGAGGGCTCGGGTATGTCCACTGAAGCTTTCTTT. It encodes CASSLEGSGMSTEAFF.

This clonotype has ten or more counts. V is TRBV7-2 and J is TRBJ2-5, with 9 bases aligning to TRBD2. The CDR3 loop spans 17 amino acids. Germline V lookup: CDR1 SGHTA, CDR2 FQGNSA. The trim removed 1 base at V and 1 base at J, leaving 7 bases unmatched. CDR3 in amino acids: CASSLGLMRGGQETQYF. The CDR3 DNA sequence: TGTGCCAGCAGCTTAGGGTTAATGCGGGGGGGCCAAGAGACCCAGTACTTC.

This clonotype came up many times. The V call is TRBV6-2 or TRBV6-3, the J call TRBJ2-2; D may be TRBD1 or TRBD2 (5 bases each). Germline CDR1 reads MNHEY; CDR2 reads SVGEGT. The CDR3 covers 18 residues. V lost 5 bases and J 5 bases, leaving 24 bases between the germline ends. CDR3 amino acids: CASSRGWIIGDRTGELFF. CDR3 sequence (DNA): TGTGCCAGCAGTAGGGGTTGGATAATCGGGGATAGGACCGGGGAGCTGTTTTTT.

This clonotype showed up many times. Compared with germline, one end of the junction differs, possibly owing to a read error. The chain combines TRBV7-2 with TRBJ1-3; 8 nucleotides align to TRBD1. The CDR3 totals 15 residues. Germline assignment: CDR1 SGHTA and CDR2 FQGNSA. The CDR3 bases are TGTGCCATCAGCTTCAGGGGGCAATCTGGAAACACCATATATTTT. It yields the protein CAISFRGQSGNTIYF.

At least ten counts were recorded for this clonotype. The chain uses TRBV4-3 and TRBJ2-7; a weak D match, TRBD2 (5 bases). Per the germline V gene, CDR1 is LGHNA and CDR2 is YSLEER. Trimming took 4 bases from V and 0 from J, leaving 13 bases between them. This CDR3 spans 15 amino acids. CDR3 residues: CASSLMRADSYEQYF. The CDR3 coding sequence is TGCGCCAGCAGCCTGATGCGGGCCGACTCCTACGAGCAGTACTTC.

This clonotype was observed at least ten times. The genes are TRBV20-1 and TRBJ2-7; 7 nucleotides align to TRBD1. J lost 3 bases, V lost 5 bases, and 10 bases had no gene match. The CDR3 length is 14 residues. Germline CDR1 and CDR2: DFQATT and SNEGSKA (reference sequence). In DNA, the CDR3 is TGCAGTGCTCTAACCGACAGGGTCCACTACGAGCAGTACTTC. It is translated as CSALTDRVHYEQYF.

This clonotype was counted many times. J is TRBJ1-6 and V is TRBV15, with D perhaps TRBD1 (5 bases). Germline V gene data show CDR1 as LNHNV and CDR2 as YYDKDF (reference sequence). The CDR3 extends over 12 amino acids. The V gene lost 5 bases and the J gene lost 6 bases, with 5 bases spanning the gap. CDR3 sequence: CATSGANSPLHF. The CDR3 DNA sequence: TGTGCCACCAGCGGGGCTAATTCACCCCTCCACTTT.

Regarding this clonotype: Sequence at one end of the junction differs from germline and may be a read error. As DNA, the CDR3 is TGTGCCAGCAGCACCGTCCCCGGGAGCAATCAGCACCAGCATTTT. Its protein product is CASSTVPGSNQHQHF. The gene calls are TRBV12-3 or TRBV12-4 and TRBJ1-5; no firm D call. The CDR3 totals 15 residues.

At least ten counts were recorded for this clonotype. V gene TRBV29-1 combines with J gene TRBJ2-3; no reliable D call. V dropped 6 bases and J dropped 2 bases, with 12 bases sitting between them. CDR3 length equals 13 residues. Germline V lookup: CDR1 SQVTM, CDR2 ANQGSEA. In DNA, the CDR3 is TGCAGCGTCGACTTCACGGCCACAGATACGCAGTATTTT. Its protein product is CSVDFTATDTQYF.

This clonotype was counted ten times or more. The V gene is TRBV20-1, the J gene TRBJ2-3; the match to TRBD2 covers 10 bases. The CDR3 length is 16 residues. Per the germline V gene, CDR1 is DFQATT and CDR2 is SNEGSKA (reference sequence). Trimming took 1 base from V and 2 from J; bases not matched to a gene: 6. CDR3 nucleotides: TGCAGTGCTAGAGCGCTTAGCGGGGGGTCCACAGATACGCAGTATTTT. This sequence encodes CSARALSGGSTDTQYF.

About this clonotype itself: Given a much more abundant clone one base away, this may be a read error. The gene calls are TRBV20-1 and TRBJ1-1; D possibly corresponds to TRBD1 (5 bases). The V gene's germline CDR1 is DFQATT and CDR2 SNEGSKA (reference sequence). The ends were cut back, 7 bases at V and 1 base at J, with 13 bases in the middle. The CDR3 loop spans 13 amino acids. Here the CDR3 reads CSDRQSSNTEAFF. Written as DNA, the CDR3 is TGCAGTGACAGACAGAGCTCGAACACTGAAGCTTTCTTT.

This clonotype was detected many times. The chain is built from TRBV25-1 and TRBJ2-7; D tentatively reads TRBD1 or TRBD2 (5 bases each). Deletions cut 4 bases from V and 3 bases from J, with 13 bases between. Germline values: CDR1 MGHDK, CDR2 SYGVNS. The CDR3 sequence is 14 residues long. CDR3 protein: CASSAGTQNYEQYF. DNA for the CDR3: TGTGCCAGCAGTGCCGGGACGCAAAACTACGAGCAGTACTTC.

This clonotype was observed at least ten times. CDR3 protein: CASRSTSETEAFF. CDR3 nucleotide sequence: TGTGCCAGCAGGAGTACAAGTGAGACTGAAGCTTTCTTT. The J gene is TRBJ1-1, the V gene TRBV12-3 or TRBV12-4; no reliable D call. With 6 bases removed from V and 5 bases from J, the gap between germline ends came to 13 bases. CDR3 length equals 13 residues.

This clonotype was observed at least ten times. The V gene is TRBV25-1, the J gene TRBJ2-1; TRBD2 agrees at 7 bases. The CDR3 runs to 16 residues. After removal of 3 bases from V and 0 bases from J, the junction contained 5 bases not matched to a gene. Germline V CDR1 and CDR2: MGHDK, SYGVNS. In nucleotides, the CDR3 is TGTGCCAGCAGTGATTTAGCGGGCAGCTCCTACAATGAGCAGTTCTTC. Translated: CASSDLAGSSYNEQFF.

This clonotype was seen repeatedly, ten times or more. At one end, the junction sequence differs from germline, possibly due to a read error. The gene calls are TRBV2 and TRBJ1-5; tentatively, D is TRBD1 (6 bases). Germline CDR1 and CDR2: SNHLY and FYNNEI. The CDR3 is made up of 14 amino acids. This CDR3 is CASKGGTTPQAQHF. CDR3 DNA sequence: TGTGCCAGCAAAGGAGGGACAACACCTCAGGCCCAGCATTTT.

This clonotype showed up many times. In DNA, the CDR3 is TGTGCCAGCAGTTTCCTTGAGGTTGGGTATCGAGCTTTCTTT. The encoded protein is CASSFLEVGYRAFF. The chain has TRBV12-3 or TRBV12-4 and TRBJ1-1; no clear D gene. V was shortened by 3 bases and J by 10 bases, with 18 bases between the two germline ends. The CDR3 length is 14 residues.

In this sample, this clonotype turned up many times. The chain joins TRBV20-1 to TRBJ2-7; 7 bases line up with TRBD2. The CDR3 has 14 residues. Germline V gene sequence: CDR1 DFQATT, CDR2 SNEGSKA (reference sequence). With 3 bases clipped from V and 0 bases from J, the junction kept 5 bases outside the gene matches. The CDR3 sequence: CSASAASGSYEQYF. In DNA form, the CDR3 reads TGCAGTGCTAGCGCGGCTAGCGGCTCCTACGAGCAGTACTTC.